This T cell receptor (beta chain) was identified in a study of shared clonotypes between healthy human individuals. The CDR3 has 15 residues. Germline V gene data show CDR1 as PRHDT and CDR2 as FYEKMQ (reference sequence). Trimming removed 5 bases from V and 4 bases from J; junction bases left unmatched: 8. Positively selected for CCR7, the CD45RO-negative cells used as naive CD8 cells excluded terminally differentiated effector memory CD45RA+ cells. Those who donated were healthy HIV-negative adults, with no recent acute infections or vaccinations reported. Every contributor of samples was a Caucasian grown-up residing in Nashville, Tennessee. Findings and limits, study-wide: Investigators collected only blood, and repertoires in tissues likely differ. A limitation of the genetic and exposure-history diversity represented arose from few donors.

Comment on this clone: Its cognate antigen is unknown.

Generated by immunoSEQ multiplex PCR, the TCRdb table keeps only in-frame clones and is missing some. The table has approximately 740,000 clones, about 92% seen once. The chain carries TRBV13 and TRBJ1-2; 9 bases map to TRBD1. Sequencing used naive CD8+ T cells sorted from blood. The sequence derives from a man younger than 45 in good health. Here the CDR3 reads CASSNIQGAAYGYTF. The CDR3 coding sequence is TGTGCCAGCAGCAACATACAGGGGGCTGCCTATGGCTACACCTTC.